Below, 27 T cell receptor beta chains from the same sample are listed, as sequenced in a study of cytomegalovirus exposure and HLA in healthy donors. 13 Jbeta primers and 60 Vbeta primers were used for the PCR. Only in-frame clones appear in the TCRdb table, and some are missing; sequencing was by immunoSEQ multiplex PCR. Here the sample spans 100,000 to 150,000 clones, approximately 78% being singletons. The sequencing input was PBMCs. The origin of the receptors is a woman aged 40 to 55 in good health and CMV-seropositive.

The chain recombines TRBV7-8 with TRBJ2-7; 10 bases fit TRBD1. The CDR3 is made up of 13 amino acids. Germline V gene lookup returns CDR1 SGHVS and CDR2 FQNEAQ. The V and J ends lost 3 bases and 5 bases, in that order; junction bases with no gene match: 1. CDR3 region: CASSLTGGHEQYF. CDR3 DNA sequence: TGTGCCAGCAGCTTGACAGGGGGCCACGAGCAGTACTTC.

This chain joins TRBV5-1 and TRBJ1-5, with 10 positions matching TRBD1. V shed 2 bases and J 0 bases; nucleotides not matched to a gene: 5. CDR1 and CDR2 (germline): SGHRS, YFSETQ. The CDR3 is made up of 17 amino acids. Written as DNA, the CDR3 is TGCGCCAGCAGCTTAGGGACAGGGGTTCCTAGCAATCAGCCCCAGCATTTT. Amino acids: CASSLGTGVPSNQPQHF.

This rearrangement joins TRBV15 to TRBJ1-1; D is ambiguous. The V gene's germline CDR1 is LNHNV and CDR2 YYDKDF (reference sequence). CDR3 length: 13 amino acids. Trimming took off 3 bases at V and 6 bases at J, with 11 bases between the two ends. The CDR3 here is CATSSNSLAEAFF. CDR3 in DNA: TGTGCCACCAGCAGTAACAGTCTCGCTGAAGCTTTCTTT.

The V call is TRBV28, the J call TRBJ1-3, with D unresolved. The CDR3 is 15 residues long. CDR1 is MDHEN, CDR2 SYDVKM, per germline. V gave up 8 bases and J gave up 0 bases, with 14 bases separating them. The CDR3 protein is CASGERPSSGNTIYF. DNA for the CDR3: TGTGCCAGCGGAGAGCGGCCGAGCTCTGGAAACACCATATATTTT.

The J gene is TRBJ2-5, the V gene TRBV6-5; perhaps TRBD2 as D (6 bases). The CDR3 consists of 13 residues. V shed 6 bases and J shed 5 bases, with 13 bases lying between them. Germline V gene sequence: CDR1 MNHEY, CDR2 SVGAGI. The CDR3 nucleotides read TGTGCCAGCAGGAAGGAGGGCCGGGAGACCCAGTACTTC. Its translation: CASRKEGRETQYF.

The chain joins TRBV9 to TRBJ2-3; D possibly corresponds to TRBD1 (5 bases). This CDR3 has 13 amino acids. Germline V gene data show CDR1 as SGDLS and CDR2 as YYNGEE. V lost 5 bases and J 2 bases, leaving 9 bases between the germline ends. The CDR3 DNA follows: TGTGCCAGCAGAGGGGCCGTCACAGATACGCAGTATTTT. This encodes CASRGAVTDTQYF.

The chain is built from TRBV10-3 and TRBJ1-1, with D perhaps matching TRBD1 (5 bases). CDR1 and CDR2 from the germline V gene are ENHRY and SYGVKD. This CDR3 contains 14 residues. Between the trimmed V and J ends, which lost 10 bases and 4 bases, there was a span of 19 bases. CDR3 sequence: CATAGVQVGTEAFF. The CDR3 region has the DNA TGTGCCACCGCGGGAGTACAGGTGGGCACTGAAGCTTTCTTT.

This clone was counted only a few times. This chain joins TRBV7-2 and TRBJ1-2; D ambiguous. The germline V gene encodes CDR1 SGHTA and CDR2 FQGNSA. Deletions cut 6 bases from V and 8 bases from J, with 16 bases between. CDR3 length: 13 residues. The CDR3 protein is CASSLRPEEGYTF. CDR3 in DNA: TGTGCCAGCAGTCTCCGCCCGGAGGAGGGCTACACCTTC.

The chain links TRBV18 to TRBJ1-1; D is unclear. Germline assignment: CDR1 KGHSH and CDR2 LQKENI. The length of the CDR3 is 14 residues. V was clipped by 3 bases and J by 1 base, with 9 bases between them. The CDR3 DNA reads TGTGCCAGCTCACCGAGCGGGGAGAACACTGAAGCTTTCTTT. Translation: CASSPSGENTEAFF.

This chain uses TRBV5-6 with TRBJ2-7, with D possibly TRBD1 on 6 matching bases. V was trimmed by 3 bases and J by 0 bases, leaving 10 bases between them. CDR1 is SGHDT and CDR2 is YYEEEE in the germline V gene. CDR3 length: 14 amino acids. The CDR3 loop reads CASSSMTGSYEQYF. The CDR3 nucleotides are TGTGCCAGCAGCTCGATGACAGGCTCCTACGAGCAGTACTTC.

The J gene is TRBJ1-3, the V gene TRBV4-1, with TRBD1 identical over 8 bases. CDR3 length: 17 amino acids. Per germline, CDR1 MGHRA and CDR2 YSYEKL. V shed 2 bases and J 5 bases; nucleotides not matched to a gene: 11. The CDR3 DNA reads TGCGCCAGCAGCCAAAACTTTGGACAGGGCGTTCGAAACACCATATATTTT. This sequence encodes CASSQNFGQGVRNTIYF.

This chain's CDR3 is CASSIQGPSEAFF. The CDR3 nucleotides read TGTGCCAGTAGTATCCAGGGGCCCAGTGAAGCTTTCTTT. This chain joins TRBV19 and TRBJ1-1, with a tentative D call TRBD1 (6 bases). Germline V lookup: CDR1 LNHDA, CDR2 SQIVND (reference sequence). The CDR3 loop spans 13 amino acids. V gave up 3 bases and J gave up 7 bases, with 12 bases separating them.

The V gene is TRBV7-8, the J gene TRBJ2-1; D is unresolved. Germline-derived CDR1 and CDR2 are SGHVS and FQNEAQ. V dropped 5 bases and J dropped 7 bases, with 12 bases sitting between them. This CDR3 region has 13 residues. CDR3 in DNA: TGTGCCAGCAGCCATTACGGAGAGAATGAGCAGTTCTTC. Amino acid sequence: CASSHYGENEQFF.

This chain uses TRBV9 with TRBJ1-1; 9 nucleotides align to TRBD1. The germline V gene encodes CDR1 SGDLS and CDR2 YYNGEE. V trimming: 3 bases; J trimming: 4 bases; junction bases outside the gene matches: 4. The CDR3 extends over 14 amino acids. CDR3 DNA sequence: TGTGCCAGCAGCGCAAAGACAGGGGGCACTGAAGCTTTCTTT. Translation gives CASSAKTGGTEAFF.

This chain joins TRBV11-3 and TRBJ2-1, with 14 bases identical to TRBD2. Germline V gene lookup returns CDR1 SGHNT and CDR2 YENEEA. The V segment lost 4 bases and the J segment 8 bases; nucleotides outside the gene matches: 7. The CDR3 contains 16 residues. As DNA, the CDR3 is TGTGCCAGCAGCTCGGGGGGACTAGCGGGAGCGGATGAGCAGTTCTTC. Protein: CASSSGGLAGADEQFF.

About this clone itself: A junction end diverges from the germline sequence, so it may reflect a read error. The CDR3 region is CAGSRGELSSYNEQFF. The CDR3 DNA follows: TGTGCCGGCAGCCGTGGGGAGCTCAGCTCCTACAATGAGCAGTTCTTC. The V and J genes are TRBV5-6 and TRBJ2-1, with a weak D call TRBD2 (5 bases). There are 16 residues in the CDR3. CDR1 and CDR2 (germline): SGHDT, YYEEEE.

Written as DNA, the CDR3 is TGCAGCGTTGTGAGCCGGGGACAGGGGGCGCGGTATGAGCAGTTCTTC. Encoded protein: CSVVSRGQGARYEQFF. V gene TRBV29-1 combines with J gene TRBJ2-1, with TRBD1 identical over 12 bases. The CDR3 is made up of 16 amino acids. The ends lost 4 bases at V and 8 bases at J; junction bases unmatched: 12. CDR1 SQVTM and CDR2 ANQGSEA come from the germline V gene.

J is TRBJ2-5 and V is TRBV28; 7 bases line up with TRBD2. The J call could be wrong; TRBJ2-7 is a better fit for the DNA end. This CDR3 has 14 amino acids. Germline-derived CDR1 and CDR2 are MDHEN and SYDVKM. The CDR3 DNA follows: TGTGCCAGCAGTTCTCGGGACTACTCCTACGAGCAGTACTTC. Translating it yields CASSSRDYSYEQYF.

The rearrangement joins TRBV7-9 to TRBJ1-1, with a tentative D call TRBD1 (5 bases). The germline CDR1 and CDR2 sequences are SEHNR and FQNEAQ (reference sequence). The CDR3 sequence is 12 residues long. V was clipped by 11 bases and J by 4 bases, with 14 bases between them. The CDR3 sequence: CAARRGGTEAFF. The CDR3, as DNA: TGTGCCGCGCGTCGGGGGGGCACTGAAGCTTTCTTT.

This chain connects TRBV7-9 to TRBJ2-2, with D possibly being TRBD1 (6 bases). The length of the CDR3 is 14 residues. V was trimmed by 7 bases and J by 5 bases, leaving 14 bases between them. CDR1 is SEHNR and CDR2 is FQNEAQ in the germline V gene (reference sequence). The DNA of the CDR3 is TGTGCCAGCACCCGAGGGGGAGATACCGGGGAGCTGTTTTTT. Translating gives CASTRGGDTGELFF.

The chain links TRBV5-1 to TRBJ2-5, with TRBD1 matching over 7 bases. Gene TRBJ2-7 matches the end of the DNA better, so the J call may be wrong. The CDR3 is made up of 15 amino acids. Germline V gene data show CDR1 as SGHRS and CDR2 as YFSETQ. The CDR3 DNA reads as TGCGCCAGCAGCTACCGACAGGGTCCCTCCTACGAGCAGTACTTC. Translation: CASSYRQGPSYEQYF.

This chain connects TRBV29-1 to TRBJ1-1; no clear D gene. The CDR3 totals 10 residues. Germline CDR1 SQVTM, CDR2 ANQGSEA. V lost 7 bases, J lost 0 bases, and 3 bases lay in between. CDR3 DNA: TGCAGCGCCTTGAACACTGAAGCTTTCTTT. Translated: CSALNTEAFF.

V usage is TRBV6-5 and J usage is TRBJ1-5, with D unresolved. The V end was cut by 4 bases, the J end by 2 bases, with 12 bases between. Germline loops: CDR1 MNHEY, CDR2 SVGAGI. The CDR3 length is 15 residues. Here the CDR3 DNA reads TGTGCCAGCAGTTTGACCGGGAGGCGCAATCAGCCCCAGCATTTT. It encodes CASSLTGRRNQPQHF.

The chain links TRBV28 to TRBJ1-4; D unresolved. CDR3 length: 15 amino acids. Trimming shortened V by 5 bases and J by 0 bases, and 10 bases separated the two germline ends. The V gene's germline CDR1 is MDHEN and CDR2 SYDVKM. The CDR3 DNA reads as TGTGCCAGCAGTCGAGAATTTGCAACTAATGAAAAACTGTTTTTT. Encoded protein: CASSREFATNEKLFF.

A remark on this clone: One end of the junction is discordant with germline, which a read error may explain. The V gene is TRBV7-9, the J gene TRBJ1-4; 8 bases match TRBD1. CDR3 length: 12 residues. Germline V gives CDR1 SEHNR, CDR2 FQNEAQ (reference sequence). CDR3 amino acids: CSSSPTDRELFF. The CDR3 DNA reads TGTTCCAGCAGCCCAACGGACAGGGAACTGTTTTTT. The full variable domain, rest sourced from reference TRBV7-9 and TRBJ1-4, is DTGVSQNPRHKITKRGQNVTFRCDPISEHNRLYWYRQTLGQGPEFLTYFQNEAQLEKSRLLSDRFSAERPKGSFSTLEIQRTEQGDSAMYLCSSSPTDRELFFGSGTQLSVL.

J is TRBJ1-2 and V is TRBV30, with no clear D. This CDR3 comprises 12 residues. Germline V lookup: CDR1 GTSNPN, CDR2 SVGIG (reference sequence). Trimming removed 1 base at V and 2 bases at J, with 5 bases between. In DNA form, the CDR3 reads TGTGCCTGGAGTGACGGGAACTATGGCTACACCTTC. Protein product: CAWSDGNYGYTF.

DNA for the CDR3: TGTGCCAGCAGCGTCCGGGGACAGGGAACGACTGAAGCTTTCTTT. Its protein product is CASSVRGQGTTEAFF. V usage is TRBV7-9 and J usage is TRBJ1-1; TRBD1 matches at 9 bases. J gave up 5 bases and V 5 bases, and 9 bases lay outside the gene matches. This CDR3 has 15 residues. Germline V gene lookup returns CDR1 SEHNR and CDR2 FQNEAQ (reference sequence).